The 20 T cell receptor beta chains given below trace back to one sample, sequenced in a study of blood T cell repertoires in COVID-19. Profiling relied on immunoSEQ multiplex PCR, and the TCRdb table lists in-frame clones only, not all of them. The repertoire consists of 430,000 or so clones, with over 85% occurring once and the leading ten covering roughly 0.87%. Input material: peripheral blood. The source of these receptors is a man aged 18 to 29 with COVID-19, enrolled during active disease.

This CDR3 is CASMGESQPQHF. In DNA, the CDR3 is TGTGCCAGTATGGGCGAGTCTCAGCCCCAGCATTTT. The rearrangement links TRBV6-5 to TRBJ1-5; no clear D gene. The CDR3 consists of 12 residues. The germline gives CDR1 MNHEY, CDR2 SVGAGI. V was trimmed by 9 bases and J by 6 bases, leaving 12 bases between them.

V usage is TRBV5-6 and J usage is TRBJ2-2, with 9 bases fitting TRBD1. The CDR3 contains 15 residues. The germline V gene encodes CDR1 SGHDT and CDR2 YYEEEE. J gave up 7 bases and V 3 bases, and 7 bases lay outside the gene matches. CDR3 residues: CASSSWDRAHGELFF. As DNA, the CDR3 is TGTGCCAGCAGCTCCTGGGACAGGGCGCACGGGGAGCTGTTTTTT.

The rearrangement uses TRBV6-5 and TRBJ1-6, with D possibly TRBD1 on 6 matching bases. Germline CDR1 MNHEY, CDR2 SVGAGI. The germline V and J ends were trimmed by 4 bases and 6 bases, with 13 bases remaining between them. The CDR3 totals 15 residues. CDR3 sequence: CASSFMGAGNSPLHF. Here the CDR3 DNA reads TGTGCCAGCAGTTTCATGGGGGCCGGTAATTCACCCCTCCACTTT.

In DNA form, the CDR3 reads TGTGCCAGCAGGGGACAGACGAACACTGAAGCTTTCTTT. This codes for CASRGQTNTEAFF. The V and J genes are TRBV12-3 or TRBV12-4 and TRBJ1-1; TRBD1 agrees at 7 bases. V was pared by 6 bases and J by 1 base, with 2 bases of the junction left unmatched. This CDR3 spans 13 amino acids.

The chain is built from TRBV6-6 and TRBJ1-1; D unresolved. Trimming removed 6 bases at V and 1 base at J, with 12 bases between. The CDR3 contains 14 residues. Germline V gene sequence: CDR1 MNHNY, CDR2 SVGAGI (reference sequence). The CDR3 DNA reads TGTGCCAGCAGGAGAGAGGAGGGGAACACTGAAGCTTTCTTT. Protein product: CASRREEGNTEAFF.

The J gene is TRBJ2-3, the V gene TRBV4-1, with 8 bases aligning to TRBD2. The V and J ends lost 1 base and 1 base, in that order; junction bases with no gene match: 7. Germline lookup yields CDR1 MGHRA and CDR2 YSYEKL. The CDR3 consists of 17 residues. CDR3 coding DNA: TGCGCCAGCAGCCAAGGGTGGGCGGGGGGCGGCACAGATACGCAGTATTTT. This codes for CASSQGWAGGGTDTQYF.

V gene TRBV18 combines with J gene TRBJ1-1; D not resolved. The CDR3 is 14 residues long. Trimming took off 6 bases at V and 3 bases at J, with 14 bases between the two ends. CDR1 and CDR2 (germline): KGHSH, LQKENI. CDR3 DNA sequence: TGTGCCAGCTCCTACGAGGTGGGTGACACTGAAGCTTTCTTT. Its protein is CASSYEVGDTEAFF.

V gene TRBV12-5 combines with J gene TRBJ1-2, with unresolved D. In germline, CDR1 is LGHNT, CDR2 FRNRAP. V was pared by 1 base and J by 7 bases, with 7 bases between. The CDR3 extends over 12 amino acids. The CDR3 region has the DNA TGTGCTAGTGGTTTGGACACTAGTGGCTACACCTTC. Protein sequence: CASGLDTSGYTF.

The chain uses TRBV21-1 and TRBJ2-5; the DNA was not used to check the table's D call, TRBD2. TRBV21-1 is a pseudogene. The CDR3 loop spans 21 amino acids. DNA for the CDR3: TGTGCCAGCAGCAAAGGTGTTGCGGGACTAGCGGGAGGGCCTGTAGGGGAGACCCAGTACTTC. Translation: CASSKGVAGLAGGPVGETQYF.

V gene TRBV27 combines with J gene TRBJ1-2, with 7 bases that match TRBD1. V lost 6 bases to trimming and J lost 2 bases; unmatched junction nucleotides: 6. The CDR3 sequence is 14 residues long. The germline V gene has CDR1 MNHEY and CDR2 SMNVEV (reference sequence). As DNA, the CDR3 is TGTGCCAGCAGGAAACCGGGACAGAACTATGGCTACACCTTC. This translates into CASRKPGQNYGYTF.

The chain uses TRBV20-1 and TRBJ2-1, with TRBD2 matching over 9 bases. Germline V lookup: CDR1 DFQATT, CDR2 SNEGSKA (reference sequence). After removal of 3 bases from V and 4 bases from J, the junction contained 7 bases not matched to a gene. CDR3 size: 15 residues. In DNA form, the CDR3 reads TGCAGTGCTAGTAGTCCGACTAGCGGATACAATGAGCAGTTCTTC. Protein sequence: CSASSPTSGYNEQFF.

This clone was seen once. V usage is TRBV5-1 and J usage is TRBJ2-7; weak D call: TRBD2 (6 bases). The CDR3 spans 13 residues. Germline-derived CDR1 and CDR2 are SGHRS and YFSETQ. V was cut by 4 bases and J by 1 base, with 9 bases left in between. The CDR3 sequence: CASSPAGSYEQYF. The CDR3 DNA reads as TGCGCCAGCAGCCCGGCGGGATCCTACGAGCAGTACTTC.

The chain uses TRBV9 and TRBJ2-7; 9 nucleotides match TRBD2. Looked up from germline, CDR1 is SGDLS and CDR2 is YYNGEE. V lost 4 bases, J lost 7 bases, and 6 bases stayed unmatched. The CDR3 contains 13 residues. The CDR3 loop reads CASSPGTSLEQYF. In DNA, the CDR3 is TGTGCCAGCAGCCCCGGGACTAGCTTGGAGCAGTACTTC.

The chain has TRBV25-1 and TRBJ2-3; 10 bases fit TRBD2. The CDR3 sequence is 15 residues long. Trimming took 8 bases from V and 1 from J; bases not matched to a gene: 6. In germline, CDR1 is MGHDK, CDR2 SYGVNS. This chain's CDR3 is CASARTSGGTDTQYF. In DNA form, the CDR3 reads TGTGCCAGCGCGAGGACTAGCGGCGGCACAGATACGCAGTATTTT.

The CDR3: CASSRTGGTSPLHF. In DNA form, the CDR3 reads TGTGCCAGCAGTCGCACAGGGGGCACTTCACCCCTCCACTTT. This rearrangement joins TRBV27 to TRBJ1-6, with 9 positions matching TRBD1. The CDR3 has 14 residues. Per the germline V gene, CDR1 is MNHEY and CDR2 is SMNVEV (reference sequence). V shed 5 bases and J 9 bases; nucleotides not matched to a gene: 5.

The chain employs TRBV30 and TRBJ1-1; possibly TRBD1 for D (6 bases). Per germline, CDR1 GTSNPN and CDR2 SVGIG (reference sequence). The CDR3 totals 13 residues. V was pared by 4 bases and J by 4 bases, with 13 bases between. The CDR3 region is CAWNQGRPTEAFF. DNA for the CDR3: TGTGCCTGGAATCAGGGGCGGCCCACTGAAGCTTTCTTT.

In this sample, this clone turned up once. The V and J genes are TRBV19 and TRBJ1-5; the match to TRBD1 covers 8 bases. CDR3 length equals 19 residues. With V trimmed by 3 bases and J by 0 bases, 13 bases remained unmatched. Germline CDR1 and CDR2: LNHDA and SQIVND (reference sequence). The CDR3 is CASSIARQGPEYSNQPQHF. The DNA of the CDR3 is TGTGCCAGTAGTATCGCGAGACAGGGGCCCGAGTATAGCAATCAGCCCCAGCATTTT.

The CDR3 nucleotides read TGTGCCAGCAGTGAATTTGGACTACTAAAAAACATTCAGTACTTC. Amino acid sequence: CASSEFGLLKNIQYF. The rearrangement joins TRBV2 to TRBJ2-4; the D gene is possibly TRBD2 (6 bases). The CDR3 covers 15 residues. The V end lost 2 bases, the J end lost 4 bases, and 12 bases lay between the germline ends. Germline CDR1 reads SNHLY; CDR2 reads FYNNEI.

This clone was counted a few times. The chain couples TRBV19 to TRBJ2-7; 10 bases are a match to TRBD2. CDR3 length equals 15 residues. Germline V lookup: CDR1 LNHDA, CDR2 SQIVND (reference sequence). J gave up 2 bases and V 5 bases, and 6 bases lay outside the gene matches. The CDR3 loop is CASSRTSGTAYEQYF. The CDR3, as DNA: TGTGCCAGTAGTCGCACTAGCGGGACAGCCTACGAGCAGTACTTC.

This clone was observed a single time. CDR3 DNA sequence: TGTGCCACTCGGGATAGCTATGGCTACACCTTC. Protein: CATRDSYGYTF. The chain links TRBV3-1 (or the pseudogene TRBV3-2) to TRBJ1-2; D unresolved. Germline CDR1 and CDR2: LGHDT and YNNKEL (reference sequence). The CDR3 totals 11 residues. V lost 10 bases to trimming and J lost 4 bases, with 10 bases between them.